This T cell receptor beta chain is from a study of human thymus T cells. Study-level results: Within thymic and blood repertoires, V and J gene usage appeared to be biased. Related research described thymic repertoires that were highly overlapping among unrelated individuals.

Surgeons resected thymus tissue during corrective heart surgery. Donation was from healthy Finnish infants who were having corrective surgery that addressed congenital heart defects. TCRdb's copy holds only in-frame clones and misses some; the assay was immunoSEQ multiplex PCR. The sample records some 130,000 clones, more than 90% being singletons. Concerning this clone itself: Its antigen remains unidentified.

The TCR comes from a boy younger than two with a congenital heart defect but otherwise immunologically healthy. The sequenced sample consisted of thymus tissue.

CDR3 residues: CASTGGGSTDTQYF. The DNA for the CDR3 is TGCGCCAGCACTGGGGGGGGTTCCACAGATACGCAGTATTTT. The rearrangement links TRBV10-2 to TRBJ2-3; TRBD2 matches at 7 bases. V lost 7 bases, J lost 2 bases, and 6 bases stayed unmatched. The CDR3 sequence is 14 residues long. In germline, CDR1 is WSHSY, CDR2 SAAADI.